What follows are 2 T cell receptor beta chains derived from one specimen sequenced in a study of T cells in Graves' hyperthyroidism and ophthalmopathy. RNA transcripts were the template for amplifying TCR beta CDR3 regions. The TCR CDR3 was amplified in a first-round RT-PCR using the HTBI primer set. TCRdb re-derived calls from the multiplex PCR reads in MiXCR, one entry per CDR3 protein. The sample yields around 690,000 distinct CDR3 sequences, roughly 17% seen once. Material for sequencing was blood. Source of these receptors: a man between 45 and 60 years old with Graves' hyperthyroidism.

This clonotype was observed a few times. V and J are TRBV3-1 and TRBJ2-5; D could derive from TRBD1 or TRBD2 (5 bases each). V dropped 1 base and J dropped 1 base, with 10 bases sitting between them. The CDR3 runs 15 residues. Germline V gene sequence: CDR1 LGHDT, CDR2 YNNKEL (reference sequence). The CDR3 sequence: CASSQAGTLQETQYF. The CDR3 DNA reads TGTGCCAGCAGCCAAGCCGGGACGCTCCAAGAGACCCAGTACTTC.

The chain is built from TRBV29-1 and TRBJ2-1; 7 positions match TRBD1. CDR3 length: 14 residues. Trimming cost V 5 bases and J 6 bases; bases outside gene matches: 10. CDR1 is SQVTM, CDR2 ANQGSEA, per germline. CDR3 nucleotides: TGCAGCGTTATCGAGACAGGGCACCCCAATGAGCAGTTCTTC. This encodes CSVIETGHPNEQFF.